Below are 8 T cell receptor beta chains sequenced from a single sample in a study of regulatory T cells in long-lasting Graves disease. To make TCR beta libraries, researchers used iRepertoire HTBI primers and Arm-PCR of CDR3 regions. TCRdb independently ran MiXCR on the multiplex PCR reads; one entry per CDR3 protein. The sample has 450,000 or so distinct CDR3 sequences; about 20% are singletons. Stated time point: persistent/refractory GD, antithyroid drugs over 5 years with positive TRAb. Generation of the TCR library employed RNA extracted from PBMCs. The material was peripheral blood mononuclear cells (PBMCs), obtained when the disease was refractory, from a patient treated with antithyroid drugs. The receptors here all came from a female donor with Graves disease.

This clonotype was detected only a few times. The V and J genes are TRBV12-3 or TRBV12-4 and TRBJ2-2; TRBD1 is a possible D gene (5 bases). This CDR3 comprises 18 residues. Trimming stripped 2 bases from V and 4 bases from J, with 20 bases between. CDR3 loop: CASSLSGAVAARTGELFF. CDR3 DNA: TGTGCCAGCAGTTTAAGTGGGGCAGTGGCTGCGCGCACCGGGGAGCTGTTTTTT.

This clonotype occurred a few times. The V gene is TRBV27, the J gene TRBJ2-7; 13 bases align to TRBD2. V was pared by 6 bases and J by 4 bases, with 12 bases of the junction left unmatched. Germline loops: CDR1 MNHEY, CDR2 SMNVEV (reference sequence). The CDR3 runs 17 residues. Here the CDR3 reads CASSQLAGGLEGYEQYF. The CDR3 nucleotides are TGTGCCAGCAGCCAACTAGCGGGGGGGCTTGAGGGGTACGAGCAGTACTTC.

The sample holds a few counts of this clonotype. The V and J genes are TRBV20-1 and TRBJ1-5; no clear D gene. The CDR3 is made up of 14 amino acids. Germline CDR1 DFQATT, CDR2 SNEGSKA (reference sequence). CDR3 coding DNA: TGCAGCGTCTGGCAGCCCTATAGCAATCAGCCCCAGCATTTT. Translation: CSVWQPYSNQPQHF.

Ten or more counts support this clonotype. The chain uses TRBV5-1 and TRBJ1-1; 7 bases are a match to TRBD1. The germline V gene encodes CDR1 SGHRS and CDR2 YFSETQ. This CDR3 has 14 residues. Germline trimming cut 3 bases from V and 1 base from J; bases unmatched to any gene: 3. CDR3 amino acids: CASSSRDRNTEAFF. The CDR3 bases are TGCGCCAGCAGCTCCAGGGACAGGAACACTGAAGCTTTCTTT.

The V call is TRBV24-1, the J call TRBJ2-6; either TRBD1 or TRBD2 may fit D (5 bases each). The germline V gene encodes CDR1 KGHDR and CDR2 SFDVKD. The CDR3 is 16 amino acids. Trimming removed 11 bases from V and 3 bases from J, with 19 bases in between. As DNA, the CDR3 is TGTGCCATCACCGGGACGGGACCTGATGGGGCCAACGTCCTGACTTTC. Translating it yields CAITGTGPDGANVLTF.

This clonotype came up many times. The chain carries TRBV28 and TRBJ2-5; TRBD1 matches at 10 bases. CDR3 length: 14 amino acids. The V gene's germline CDR1 is MDHEN and CDR2 SYDVKM. Germline trimming cut 2 bases from V and 9 bases from J; bases unmatched to any gene: 6. The CDR3 loop is CASSLVGGTGAQYF. The CDR3 DNA sequence: TGTGCCAGCAGTTTAGTCGGGGGGACAGGGGCCCAGTACTTC.

This rearrangement joins TRBV12-3 or TRBV12-4 to TRBJ2-2; D may be TRBD1 or TRBD2 (6 bases each). This CDR3 is 16 amino acids long. V lost 5 bases and J lost 6, with 19 bases in between. This CDR3 is CASSTWGERGAGELFF. DNA for the CDR3: TGTGCCAGCAGTACTTGGGGGGAAAGGGGGGCCGGGGAGCTGTTTTTT.

This clonotype was observed at least ten times. This rearrangement joins TRBV29-1 to TRBJ1-1; D is ambiguous. V was cut by 4 bases and J by 0 bases, with 6 bases left in between. Per the germline V gene, CDR1 is SQVTM and CDR2 is ANQGSEA. This CDR3 spans 12 amino acids. CDR3: CSVGQLNTEAFF. CDR3 in DNA: TGCAGCGTTGGTCAGCTGAACACTGAAGCTTTCTTT.